This T cell receptor beta chain came from a study of control samples from healthy donors and cancer patients. Sequencing was performed with immunoSEQ multiplex PCR; in TCRdb, only in-frame clones are kept and a portion is missing. The sample includes 200,000 to 250,000 clones, just under 95% of them seen just once. This clone was detected only once. The V end was cut by 0 bases, the J end by 7 bases, with 13 bases between. The CDR3 extends over 15 amino acids. CDR1 is SGHRS and CDR2 is YFSETQ in the germline V gene. The receptor was derived from a man aged 50 to 60 in good health. Material: blood. The chain uses TRBV5-1 and TRBJ1-4; D is possibly TRBD1 (5 bases). The CDR3 region is CASSLGAGLGEKLFF. Here the CDR3 DNA reads TGCGCCAGCAGCTTGGGGGCAGGGCTAGGTGAAAAACTGTTTTTT.